One sample yielded the 18 T cell receptor beta chains listed below, sequenced in a study of blood T cell repertoires in COVID-19. Profiling relied on immunoSEQ multiplex PCR, and the TCRdb table lists in-frame clones only, not all of them. Among roughly 520,000 clones listed, 85% to 90% were seen once. The sequencing input was PBMCs or T cells enriched from blood (not recorded which). Every receptor here comes from a woman in her thirties or forties who had recovered from COVID-19.

The chain couples TRBV7-8 to TRBJ1-3; 8 bases are shared with TRBD1. V dropped 5 bases and J dropped 8; count of bases not matched to a gene: 14. Germline CDR1 SGHVS, CDR2 FQNEAQ. The CDR3 has 16 amino acids. CDR3 protein: CASSPRQGRGWDTIYF. The CDR3 bases are TGTGCCAGCAGCCCGCGACAGGGGCGGGGGTGGGACACCATATATTTT.

The chain combines TRBV25-1 with TRBJ2-7; TRBD2 might be the D (5 bases). The germline V and J ends were trimmed by 2 bases and 0 bases, with 11 bases remaining between them. The CDR3 covers 15 residues. Germline assignment: CDR1 MGHDK and CDR2 SYGVNS. The CDR3 coding sequence is TGTGCCAGCAGTGAAGCAACCGGGATCTCCTACGAGCAGTACTTC. Its translation is CASSEATGISYEQYF.

The genes are TRBV7-2 and TRBJ1-2; tentative D call: TRBD1 (5 bases). Trimming took off 2 bases at V and 2 bases at J, with 12 bases between the two ends. The CDR3 is 15 amino acids. Germline-derived CDR1 and CDR2 are SGHTA and FQGNSA. CDR3 protein: CASSLNGGENYGYTF. The CDR3 region has the DNA TGTGCCAGCAGCTTAAACGGGGGAGAGAACTATGGCTACACCTTC.

About this clone: Other DNA sequences in the sample encode the same CDR3. The chain is built from TRBV27 and TRBJ2-6; D remains unclear. Germline-derived CDR1 and CDR2 are MNHEY and SMNVEV (reference sequence). This CDR3 comprises 14 residues. Trimming stripped 3 bases from V and 0 bases from J, with 3 bases between. The CDR3 reads CASSFYSGANVLTF. DNA of the CDR3: TGTGCCAGCAGTTTTTACTCTGGGGCCAACGTCCTGACTTTC.

This rearrangement joins TRBV5-8 to TRBJ2-3; 10 bases align to TRBD1. V gave up 4 bases and J gave up 4 bases; unmatched junction bases: 6. The CDR3 covers 15 residues. Germline assignment: CDR1 SGHTS and CDR2 YDEGEE. In nucleotides, the CDR3 is TGTGCCAGCAGCGCCGGGACAGGGGTTTCAGATACGCAGTATTTT. It codes for CASSAGTGVSDTQYF. The variable domain in full, completed from reference TRBV5-8 and TRBJ2-3, reads EAGVTQSPTHLIKTRGQQATLRCSPISGHTSVYWYQQALGLGLQFLLWYDEGEERNRGNFPPRFSGRQFPNYSSELNVNALELEDSALYLCASSAGTGVSDTQYFGPGTRLTVL.

This rearrangement joins TRBV7-9 to TRBJ2-7; no clear D gene. This CDR3 comprises 14 residues. The germline gives CDR1 SEHNR, CDR2 FQNEAQ (reference sequence). Deletions cut 2 bases from V and 5 bases from J, with 13 bases between. CDR3 sequence reads: CASSLSFAPHEQYF. The CDR3 DNA sequence: TGTGCCAGCAGCTTAAGCTTTGCCCCCCACGAGCAGTACTTC.

The rearrangement links TRBV7-9 to TRBJ1-1; D not resolved. Germline CDR1 SEHNR, CDR2 FQNEAQ (reference sequence). Between the trimmed V and J ends, which lost 5 bases and 0 bases, there was a span of 13 bases. The CDR3 has 15 residues. CDR3 in DNA: TGTGCCAGCAGCGCTCCCAGTGACATGAACACTGAAGCTTTCTTT. Encoded protein: CASSAPSDMNTEAFF. Combining the CDR3 with reference TRBV7-9 and TRBJ1-1 gives the whole variable domain DTGVSQNPRHKITKRGQNVTFRCDPISEHNRLYWYRQTLGQGPEFLTYFQNEAQLEKSRLLSDRFSAERPKGSFSTLEIQRTEQGDSAMYLCASSAPSDMNTEAFFGQGTRLTVV.

The sample holds a few counts of this clone. The chain is built from TRBV15 and TRBJ2-3, with 8 bases lining up with TRBD1. V lost 1 base and J lost 0; bases outside the gene matches: 3. This CDR3 is 16 amino acids long. From germline, CDR1 is LNHNV and CDR2 YYDKDF (reference sequence). Here the CDR3 DNA reads TGTGCCACCAGCAGAGGGGGACAGGCTAGCACAGATACGCAGTATTTT. Translated, it gives CATSRGGQASTDTQYF.

The chain carries TRBV7-6 and TRBJ2-2, with 10 bases that match TRBD2. This CDR3 is built from 17 residues. Germline V gives CDR1 SGHVS, CDR2 FNYEAQ. V trimming: 3 bases; J trimming: 0 bases; junction bases outside the gene matches: 4. CDR3 in amino acids: CASSFGLAGANTGELFF. DNA of the CDR3: TGTGCCAGCAGCTTTGGGCTAGCGGGGGCGAACACCGGGGAGCTGTTTTTT.

The chain is built from TRBV7-9 and TRBJ2-1; D is uncertain. Germline CDR1 and CDR2: SEHNR and FQNEAQ (reference sequence). The CDR3 has 12 amino acids. The germline V and J ends were trimmed by 2 bases and 7 bases, with 6 bases remaining between them. CDR3 DNA sequence: TGTGCCAGCAGCTTATTCGAGAATGAGCAGTTCTTC. It codes for CASSLFENEQFF.

The rearrangement joins TRBV15 to TRBJ1-1; D is perhaps TRBD1 (6 bases). From germline, CDR1 is LNHNV and CDR2 YYDKDF (reference sequence). This CDR3 is built from 15 residues. V was cut by 5 bases and J by 1 base, with 14 bases left in between. The CDR3 spells CATSRRQGQNTEAFF. The DNA of the CDR3 is TGTGCCACCAGCCGGAGGCAGGGGCAGAACACTGAAGCTTTCTTT.

This chain links TRBV9 with TRBJ2-5; D is ambiguous. This CDR3 is built from 12 residues. Germline loops: CDR1 SGDLS, CDR2 YYNGEE. Trimming left V 0 bases short and J 5 bases short, with 5 bases between. CDR3 coding DNA: TGTGCCAGCAGCGTAGGAGATGAGACCCAGTACTTC. Residues: CASSVGDETQYF.

The gene calls are TRBV3-1 (or the pseudogene TRBV3-2) and TRBJ1-2; a possible D gene is TRBD1 (6 bases). Trimming pared 6 bases from V and 6 bases from J, leaving 14 bases between. Germline lookup yields CDR1 LGHDT and CDR2 YNNKEL (reference sequence). The CDR3 is 13 amino acids. CDR3 nucleotides: TGTGCCAGCAGTCCAACGGCAGGGGATGGCTACACCTTC. This gives the protein CASSPTAGDGYTF.

This clone came up once. The gene calls are TRBV18 and TRBJ1-3; weak D call: TRBD1 (5 bases). V lost 0 bases and J lost 4, with 13 bases in between. Per germline, CDR1 KGHSH and CDR2 LQKENI. This CDR3 has 16 amino acids. DNA of the CDR3: TGTGCCAGCTCACCACCGATGCAGGGCTCGGGAAACACCATATATTTT. As protein: CASSPPMQGSGNTIYF.

This chain uses TRBV6-5 with TRBJ1-2, with D tentatively TRBD1 (5 bases). The CDR3 extends over 15 amino acids. Trimming pared 5 bases from V and 8 bases from J, leaving 21 bases between. Germline V lookup: CDR1 MNHEY, CDR2 SVGAGI. As DNA, the CDR3 is TGTGCCAGCAGTCCCTCGGGGTACGGGGCGGGGGGCTACACCTTC. Residues: CASSPSGYGAGGYTF.

The chain employs TRBV9 and TRBJ2-5; TRBD2 matches at 8 bases. The CDR3 is 15 amino acids. Germline values: CDR1 SGDLS, CDR2 YYNGEE. The trim removed 0 bases at V and 2 bases at J, leaving 3 bases unmatched. The CDR3: CASSVAGGRQETQYF. DNA for the CDR3: TGTGCCAGCAGCGTAGCGGGCGGGAGGCAAGAGACCCAGTACTTC.

This chain joins TRBV9 and TRBJ1-2; 8 bases line up with TRBD1. CDR3 length: 15 residues. Germline assignment: CDR1 SGDLS and CDR2 YYNGEE. V gave up 1 base and J gave up 6 bases; unmatched junction bases: 8. The CDR3 loop reads CASSVSSGGMDGYTF. The CDR3 DNA sequence: TGTGCCAGCAGCGTATCCTCAGGGGGCATGGATGGCTACACCTTC.

V and J are TRBV19 and TRBJ1-1; 9 bases agree with TRBD1. This CDR3 is built from 12 residues. The junction had 6 bases not matched to a gene; V was cut back by 5 bases and J by 11 bases. Per the germline V gene, CDR1 is LNHDA and CDR2 is SQIVND (reference sequence). The CDR3 loop reads CASSPRTGAAFF. In DNA form, the CDR3 reads TGTGCCAGTAGTCCAAGGACAGGGGCGGCTTTCTTT.